This TCR beta chain was sequenced during a study of blood T cell repertoires in COVID-19. Study processing details: Reference gene primer amplification in the assay estimated nucleated cell counts. The repertoire was sequenced with immunoSEQ multiplex PCR; TCRdb's copy has only in-frame clones and lacks some. The V and J calls and clone size come from that table; D and trimming were worked out from the DNA. The data show fewer than 300,000 clones, with around 82% seen just once and approximately 9% held by the top ten. The sequenced sample consisted of peripheral blood. The clonotype comes from a woman aged 45-59 years who had recovered from COVID-19.

CDR3 sequence reads: CASSLGGGTTYNEQFF. CDR3 coding DNA: TGTGCCAGCAGCTTAGGGGGGGGAACTACCTACAATGAGCAGTTCTTC. The rearrangement joins TRBV11-2 to TRBJ2-1, with 7 bases matching TRBD2. The J segment lost 2 bases and the V segment lost 1 base, leaving 5 bases of the junction unmatched. The germline V gene has CDR1 SGHAT and CDR2 FQNNGV. CDR3 length equals 16 residues.